This T cell receptor (beta chain) was identified during a study of patients and donors after allogeneic stem cell transplantation. One entry per CDR3 protein, called by TCRdb with MiXCR from the RT-PCR reads. Of approximately 210,000 distinct CDR3 sequences in the sample, around two fifths were seen once. The V gene's germline CDR1 is SGHRS and CDR2 YFSETQ. Trimming shortened V by 0 bases and J by 4 bases, and 10 bases separated the two germline ends. This CDR3 is 14 amino acids long. V usage is TRBV5-1 and J usage is TRBJ1-1; D might be TRBD1 (5 bases). The receptor was derived from a human donor who was either an allogeneic HSCT recipient or a stem cell or donor lymphocyte infusion donor (not recorded which). It is not recorded whose cells these are; they may come from a transplant donor. The sample taken for sequencing was blood, either unsorted or a sorted T cell fraction (not recorded which). The CDR3 DNA is TGCGCCAGCAGCTTGGTGAGGGGTGTCACTGAAGCTTTCTTT. This translates into CASSLVRGVTEAFF.